This T cell receptor (beta chain) was sequenced for a study of regulatory and conventional T cells in RAG deficiency. CDR3 size: 17 residues. Germline lookup yields CDR1 LNHDA and CDR2 SQIVND (reference sequence). Trimming cost V 6 bases and J 4 bases; bases outside gene matches: 15. The sorted regulatory T cells were CD4+, CD25-high and CD127-low, with genomic DNA sequenced. Data came from immunoSEQ multiplex PCR; TCRdb stores just in-frame clones and leaves some out. Of over 7,000 clones listed, under 95% are singletons. The sample was also reused in another study, on regulatory T cells. As reported in that work: Primers: 52 TRBV forward and 13 TRBJ reverse.

The chain recombines TRBV19 with TRBJ1-2, with 9 nucleotides matching TRBD1. The material sequenced was CD127- CD25+ CD4+ Tregs sorted from blood. The sequence derives from a human donor in good health. CDR3: CASRNPGQGLFLYGYTF. CDR3 sequence (DNA): TGTGCCAGTAGAAATCCGGGACAGGGTCTCTTTCTCTATGGCTACACCTTC.